This T cell receptor beta chain was captured in a study of CD8+CD57+ T cells in acquired aplastic anemia. Findings and caveats of the study: Both patients and controls carried the same twenty-nine CD8+ CDR3 sequences. Significance was not reached for CD8+ Simpson's diversity between patients and controls.

Germline CDR1 reads ENHRY; CDR2 reads SYGVKD. The CDR3 sequence is 14 residues long. With V trimmed by 6 bases and J by 4 bases, 4 bases remained unmatched. Profiling that covered TCR beta VDJ and CDR3 relied on genomic DNA as its template. TCRdb re-called the reads through MiXCR, storing one row per CDR3 protein. The sample lists approximately 270,000 distinct CDR3 sequences; 45% to 65% were seen once. As concerns this clonotype: As yet, its antigen is unknown.

Sequencing was performed on sorted CD4+, CD8+, or CD8+CD57+ T cells (not recorded which) from PBMCs. The V gene is TRBV10-3, the J gene TRBJ1-1; 11 positions match TRBD1. The origin of this receptor is a human donor with severe aplastic anemia or a healthy control (not recorded which). CDR3 sequence: CAIRDGTGGTEAFF. The CDR3 bases are TGTGCCATCAGAGACGGGACAGGGGGCACTGAAGCTTTCTTT.